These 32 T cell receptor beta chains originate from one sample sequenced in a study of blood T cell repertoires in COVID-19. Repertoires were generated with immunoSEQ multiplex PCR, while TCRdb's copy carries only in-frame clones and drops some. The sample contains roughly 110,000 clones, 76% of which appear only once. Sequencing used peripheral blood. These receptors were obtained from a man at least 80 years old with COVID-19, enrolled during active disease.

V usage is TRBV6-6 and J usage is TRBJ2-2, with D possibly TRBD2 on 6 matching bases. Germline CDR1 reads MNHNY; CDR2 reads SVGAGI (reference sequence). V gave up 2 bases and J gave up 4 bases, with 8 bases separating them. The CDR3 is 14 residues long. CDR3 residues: CASSYRDFTGELFF. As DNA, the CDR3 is TGTGCCAGCAGTTACCGGGACTTCACCGGGGAGCTGTTTTTT.

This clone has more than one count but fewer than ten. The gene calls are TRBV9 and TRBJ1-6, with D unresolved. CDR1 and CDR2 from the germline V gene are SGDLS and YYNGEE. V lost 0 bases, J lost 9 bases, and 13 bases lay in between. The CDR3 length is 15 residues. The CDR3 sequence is CASSVEGGRGSPLHF. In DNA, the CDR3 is TGTGCCAGCAGCGTAGAGGGTGGTCGGGGTTCACCCCTCCACTTT.

This chain's CDR3 is CASGFPQYRDRSFYGYTF. The CDR3 DNA reads TGTGCTAGTGGTTTTCCCCAGTACCGGGACAGATCCTTTTATGGCTACACCTTC. The chain recombines TRBV12-5 with TRBJ1-2; 7 bases are a match to TRBD1. This CDR3 spans 18 amino acids. The trim removed 3 bases at V and 5 bases at J, leaving 18 bases unmatched. Germline-derived CDR1 and CDR2 are LGHNT and FRNRAP. Looking up the rest from reference TRBV12-5 and TRBJ1-2 gives the full variable domain: DARVTQTPRHKVTEMGQEVTMRCQPILGHNTVFWYRQTMMQGLELLAYFRNRAPLDDSGMPKDRFSAEMPDATLATLKIQPSEPRDSAVYFCASGFPQYRDRSFYGYTFGSGTRLTVV.

The CDR3 is CASSLSGRGNEQFF. The CDR3 DNA is TGTGCCAGCAGTCTTAGCGGGAGAGGCAATGAGCAGTTCTTC. The V and J genes are TRBV28 and TRBJ2-1, with TRBD2 matching over 9 bases. The length of the CDR3 is 14 residues. CDR1 is MDHEN and CDR2 is SYDVKM in the germline V gene. V shed 5 bases, J shed 6 bases, and the junction held 5 bases outside the gene matches.

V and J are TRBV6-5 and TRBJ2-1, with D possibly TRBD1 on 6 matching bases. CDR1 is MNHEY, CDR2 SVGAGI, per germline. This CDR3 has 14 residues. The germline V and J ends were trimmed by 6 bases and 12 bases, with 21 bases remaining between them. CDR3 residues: CASSSWGTGTGQFF. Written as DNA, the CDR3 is TGTGCCAGCAGCTCCTGGGGAACAGGGACGGGGCAGTTCTTC.

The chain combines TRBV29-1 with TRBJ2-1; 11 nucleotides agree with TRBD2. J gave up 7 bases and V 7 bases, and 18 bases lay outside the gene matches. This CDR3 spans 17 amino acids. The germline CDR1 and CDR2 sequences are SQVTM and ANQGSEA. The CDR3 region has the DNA TGCAGCGGCAACGGACTAGCGGGCGAGGTGACGGAAAATGAGCAGTTCTTC. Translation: CSGNGLAGEVTENEQFF.

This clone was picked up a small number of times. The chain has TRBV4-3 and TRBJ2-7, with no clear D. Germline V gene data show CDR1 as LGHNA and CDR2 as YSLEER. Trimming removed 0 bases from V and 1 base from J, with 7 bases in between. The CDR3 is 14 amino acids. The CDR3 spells CASSQDPGSYEQYF. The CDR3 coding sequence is TGCGCCAGCAGCCAAGATCCAGGTTCCTACGAGCAGTACTTC.

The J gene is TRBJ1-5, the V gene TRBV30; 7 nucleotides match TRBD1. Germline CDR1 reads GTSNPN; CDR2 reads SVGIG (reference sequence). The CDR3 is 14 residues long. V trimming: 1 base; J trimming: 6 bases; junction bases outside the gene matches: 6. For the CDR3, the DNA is TGTGCCTGGAGTGAGGGGGCCGCAGGTCAGCCCCAGCATTTT. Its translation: CAWSEGAAGQPQHF.

CDR3 in amino acids: CSVGTSGGQETQYF. For the CDR3, the DNA is TGCAGCGTTGGGACTAGCGGGGGCCAAGAGACCCAGTACTTC. The rearrangement links TRBV29-1 to TRBJ2-5, with 13 bases that match TRBD2. Germline loops: CDR1 SQVTM, CDR2 ANQGSEA. Unmatched junction bases numbered 0, after V lost 4 bases and J lost 1 base. The CDR3 extends over 14 amino acids.

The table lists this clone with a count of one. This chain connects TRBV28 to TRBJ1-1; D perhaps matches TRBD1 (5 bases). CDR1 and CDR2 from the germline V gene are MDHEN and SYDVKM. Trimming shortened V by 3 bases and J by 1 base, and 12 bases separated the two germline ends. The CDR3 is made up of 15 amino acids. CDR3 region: CASSFGGNQNTEAFF. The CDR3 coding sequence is TGTGCCAGCAGTTTTGGGGGGAACCAGAACACTGAAGCTTTCTTT.

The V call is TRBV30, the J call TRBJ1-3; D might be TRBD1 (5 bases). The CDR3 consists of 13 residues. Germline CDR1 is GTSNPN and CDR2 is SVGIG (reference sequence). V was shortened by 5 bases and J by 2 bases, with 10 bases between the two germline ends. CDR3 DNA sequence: TGTGCCTGGTCAGGGAACACTGGAAACACCATATATTTT. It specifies CAWSGNTGNTIYF.

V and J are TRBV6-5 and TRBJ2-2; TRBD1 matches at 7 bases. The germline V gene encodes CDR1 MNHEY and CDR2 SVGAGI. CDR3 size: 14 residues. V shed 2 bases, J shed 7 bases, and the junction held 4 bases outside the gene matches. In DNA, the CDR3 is TGTGCCAGCAGTTACCCGGGGACAGTCGGGGAGCTGTTTTTT. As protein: CASSYPGTVGELFF.

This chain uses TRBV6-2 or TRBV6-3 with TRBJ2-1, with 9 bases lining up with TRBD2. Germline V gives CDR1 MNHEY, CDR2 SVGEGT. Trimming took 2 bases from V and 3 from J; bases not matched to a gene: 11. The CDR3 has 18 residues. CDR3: CASSYGLAGMSIYNEQFF. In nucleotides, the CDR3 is TGTGCCAGCAGTTACGGTCTAGCGGGAATGTCTATCTACAATGAGCAGTTCTTC.

CDR3 nucleotide sequence: TGTGCCAGCAGTAGCCCGGGACTTACTAATGAAAAACTGTTTTTT. It codes for CASSSPGLTNEKLFF. The chain joins TRBV28 to TRBJ1-4; the D gene is possibly TRBD1 (5 bases). Germline values: CDR1 MDHEN, CDR2 SYDVKM. Trimming removed 5 bases from V and 2 bases from J, with 12 bases in between. This CDR3 has 15 amino acids.

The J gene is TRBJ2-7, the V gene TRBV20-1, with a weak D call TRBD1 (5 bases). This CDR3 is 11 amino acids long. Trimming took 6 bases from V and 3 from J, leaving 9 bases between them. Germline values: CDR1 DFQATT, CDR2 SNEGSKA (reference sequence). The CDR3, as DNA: TGCAGTGCACTGACAGTCTACGAGCAGTACTTC. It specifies CSALTVYEQYF.

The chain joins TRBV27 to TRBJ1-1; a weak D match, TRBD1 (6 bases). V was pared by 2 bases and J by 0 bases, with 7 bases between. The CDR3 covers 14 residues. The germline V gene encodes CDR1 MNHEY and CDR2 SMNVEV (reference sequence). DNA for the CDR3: TGTGCCAGCAGTTTAGGACAGATGAACACTGAAGCTTTCTTT. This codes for CASSLGQMNTEAFF.

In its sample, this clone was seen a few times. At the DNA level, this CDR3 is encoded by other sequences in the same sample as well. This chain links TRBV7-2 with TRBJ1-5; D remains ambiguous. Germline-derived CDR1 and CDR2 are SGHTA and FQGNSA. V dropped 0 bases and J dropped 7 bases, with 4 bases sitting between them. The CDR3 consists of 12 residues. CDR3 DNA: TGTGCCAGCAGCTTAGCCGGGCAGCCCCAGCATTTT. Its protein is CASSLAGQPQHF.

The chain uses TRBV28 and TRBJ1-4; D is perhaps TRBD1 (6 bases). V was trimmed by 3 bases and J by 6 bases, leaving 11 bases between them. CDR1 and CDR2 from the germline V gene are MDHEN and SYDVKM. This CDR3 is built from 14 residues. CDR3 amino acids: CASSFRTVDEKLFF. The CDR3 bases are TGTGCCAGCAGTTTTAGGACAGTGGATGAAAAACTGTTTTTT.

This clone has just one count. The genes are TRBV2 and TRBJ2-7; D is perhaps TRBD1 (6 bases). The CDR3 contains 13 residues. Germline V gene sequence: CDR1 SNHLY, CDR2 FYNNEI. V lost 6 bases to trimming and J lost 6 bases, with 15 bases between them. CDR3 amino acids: CASSRTVGSEQYF. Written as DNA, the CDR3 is TGTGCCAGCAGCCGGACAGTTGGGAGCGAGCAGTACTTC.

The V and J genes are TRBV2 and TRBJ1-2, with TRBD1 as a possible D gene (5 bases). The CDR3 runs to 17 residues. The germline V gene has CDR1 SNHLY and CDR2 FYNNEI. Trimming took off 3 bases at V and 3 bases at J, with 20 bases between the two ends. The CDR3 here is CASSDAVGGMGDYGYTF. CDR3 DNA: TGTGCCAGCAGTGATGCGGTTGGGGGGATGGGTGACTATGGCTACACCTTC.

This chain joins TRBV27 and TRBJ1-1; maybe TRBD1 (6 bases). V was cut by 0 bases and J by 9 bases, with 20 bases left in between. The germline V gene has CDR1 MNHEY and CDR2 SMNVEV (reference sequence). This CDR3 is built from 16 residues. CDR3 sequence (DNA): TGTGCCAGCAGTTTATCGGGCGGGGGGCAGGGTAGCAAAGCTTTCTTT. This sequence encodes CASSLSGGGQGSKAFF.

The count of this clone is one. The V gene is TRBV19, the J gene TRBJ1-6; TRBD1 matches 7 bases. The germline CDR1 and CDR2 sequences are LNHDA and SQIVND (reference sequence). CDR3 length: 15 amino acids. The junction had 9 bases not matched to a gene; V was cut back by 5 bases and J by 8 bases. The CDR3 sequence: CASSSTTGEDSPLHF. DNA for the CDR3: TGTGCCAGTAGTTCTACAACAGGGGAGGATTCACCCCTCCACTTT. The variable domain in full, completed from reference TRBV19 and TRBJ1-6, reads DGGITQSPKYLFRKEGQNVTLSCEQNLNHDAMYWYRQDPGQGLRLIYYSQIVNDFQKGDIAEGYSVSREKKESFPLTVTSAQKNPTAFYLCASSSTTGEDSPLHFGNGTRLTVT.

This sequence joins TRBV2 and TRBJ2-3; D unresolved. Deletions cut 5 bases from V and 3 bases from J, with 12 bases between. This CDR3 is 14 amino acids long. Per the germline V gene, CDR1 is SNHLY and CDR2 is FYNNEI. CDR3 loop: CASSRIDSTDTQYF. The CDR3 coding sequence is TGTGCCAGCAGTAGAATCGATAGTACAGATACGCAGTATTTT.

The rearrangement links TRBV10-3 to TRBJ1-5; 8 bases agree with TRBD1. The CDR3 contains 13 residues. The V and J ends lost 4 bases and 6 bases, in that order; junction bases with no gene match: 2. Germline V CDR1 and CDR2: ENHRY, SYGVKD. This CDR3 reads CAISAGGFQPQHF. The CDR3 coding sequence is TGTGCCATCAGTGCAGGGGGCTTTCAGCCCCAGCATTTT.

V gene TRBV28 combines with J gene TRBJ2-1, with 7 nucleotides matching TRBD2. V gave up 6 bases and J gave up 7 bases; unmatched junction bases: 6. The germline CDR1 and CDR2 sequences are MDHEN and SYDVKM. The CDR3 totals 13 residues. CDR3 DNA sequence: TGTGCCAGCAGGCGGGAGTCCCCGAATGAGCAGTTCTTC. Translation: CASRRESPNEQFF.

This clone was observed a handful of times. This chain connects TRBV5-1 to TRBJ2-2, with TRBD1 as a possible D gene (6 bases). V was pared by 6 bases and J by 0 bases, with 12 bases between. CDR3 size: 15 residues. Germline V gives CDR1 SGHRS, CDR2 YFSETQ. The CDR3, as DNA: TGCGCCAGCACGTTCAGGGGTTCGAACACCGGGGAGCTGTTTTTT. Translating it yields CASTFRGSNTGELFF.

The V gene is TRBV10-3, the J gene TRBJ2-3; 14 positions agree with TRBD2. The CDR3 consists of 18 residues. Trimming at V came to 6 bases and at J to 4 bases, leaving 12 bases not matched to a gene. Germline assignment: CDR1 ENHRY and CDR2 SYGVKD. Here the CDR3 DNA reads TGTGCCATCAGGCCATCCGGGACTAGCGGGAGCGGTGCAGATACGCAGTATTTT. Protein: CAIRPSGTSGSGADTQYF.

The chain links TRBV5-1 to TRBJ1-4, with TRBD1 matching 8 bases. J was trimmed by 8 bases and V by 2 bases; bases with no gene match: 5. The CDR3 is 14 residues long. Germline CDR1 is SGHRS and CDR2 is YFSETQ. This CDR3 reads CASSFQGAGEKLFF. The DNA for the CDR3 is TGCGCCAGCAGCTTCCAGGGGGCGGGAGAAAAACTGTTTTTT.

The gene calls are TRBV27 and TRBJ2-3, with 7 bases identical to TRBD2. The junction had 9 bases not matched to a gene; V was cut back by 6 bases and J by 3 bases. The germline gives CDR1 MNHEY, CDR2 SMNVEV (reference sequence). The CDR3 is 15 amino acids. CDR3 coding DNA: TGTGCCAGCAGGACCCTGCAGGGAGGGACAGATACGCAGTATTTT. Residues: CASRTLQGGTDTQYF.

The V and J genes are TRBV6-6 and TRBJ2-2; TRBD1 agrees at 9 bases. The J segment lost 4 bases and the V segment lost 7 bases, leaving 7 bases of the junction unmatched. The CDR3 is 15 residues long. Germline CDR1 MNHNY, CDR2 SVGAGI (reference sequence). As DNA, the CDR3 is TGTGCCAGCAACATACAGGGGGCTCCCACCGGGGAGCTGTTTTTT. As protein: CASNIQGAPTGELFF.

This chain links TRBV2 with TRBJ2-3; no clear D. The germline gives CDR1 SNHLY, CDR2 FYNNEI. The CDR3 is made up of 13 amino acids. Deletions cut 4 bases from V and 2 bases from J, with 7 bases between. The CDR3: CASSGGYTDTQYF. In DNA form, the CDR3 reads TGTGCCAGCAGTGGAGGTTACACAGATACGCAGTATTTT.

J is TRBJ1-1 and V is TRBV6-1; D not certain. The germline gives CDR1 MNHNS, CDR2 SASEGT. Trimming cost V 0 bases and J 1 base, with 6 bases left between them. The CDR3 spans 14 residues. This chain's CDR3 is CASSEAHSNTEAFF. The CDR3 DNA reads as TGTGCCAGCAGTGAAGCTCACTCGAACACTGAAGCTTTCTTT.